These 14 T cell receptor beta chains were all obtained from the same sample, sequenced in a study of response to subunit inactivated influenza vaccine. TCRdb reprocessed the RT-PCR reads with MiXCR, giving one entry per CDR3 protein. Found here are hundreds of thousands of distinct CDR3 sequences, less than 8% of them singletons; the top ten hold over 10%. The sequencing used PBMCs from blood, collected around 25 months after vaccination. These receptors all come from a man aged 45 to 75 who received an inactivated influenza vaccine.

This clonotype was detected only a few times. V usage is TRBV5-6 and J usage is TRBJ2-3, with D unclear. CDR3 size: 13 residues. V was pared by 4 bases and J by 4 bases, with 10 bases between. CDR1 and CDR2 from the germline V gene are SGHDT and YYEEEE. The CDR3 spells CASSTSGPDTQYF. The CDR3 coding sequence is TGTGCCAGCAGCACCTCAGGCCCAGATACGCAGTATTTT.

Many counts were recorded for this clonotype. This rearrangement joins TRBV12-3 or TRBV12-4 to TRBJ2-3; the D is unclear. The V end was cut by 5 bases, the J end by 0 bases, with 6 bases between. This CDR3 comprises 13 residues. The DNA of the CDR3 is TGTGCCAGCAGTCCTCTCAGCACAGATACGCAGTATTTT. It translates to CASSPLSTDTQYF.

This clonotype was counted ten times or more. For the CDR3, the DNA is TGTGCCAGCAGCTCGCAGGCCGGAGTAGATACGCAGTATTTT. Translating it yields CASSSQAGVDTQYF. The chain carries TRBV11-3 and TRBJ2-3, with D hard to call. V lost 4 bases and J 5 bases, leaving 13 bases between the germline ends. The CDR3 contains 14 residues. Per germline, CDR1 SGHNT and CDR2 YENEEA.

In this sample, this clonotype turned up a few times. The chain is built from TRBV10-3 and TRBJ2-7; possible D gene TRBD2, 5 bases. This CDR3 has 13 residues. V lost 8 bases to trimming and J lost 0 bases, with 11 bases between them. Germline CDR1 is ENHRY and CDR2 is SYGVKD. The DNA of the CDR3 is TGTGCCATCTCGAGGGAGAACTCCTACGAGCAGTACTTC. Amino acids: CAISRENSYEQYF.

This clonotype came up a few times. The chain employs TRBV6-1 and TRBJ1-4, with TRBD1 matching over 7 bases. J lost 4 bases, V lost 5 bases, and 10 bases had no gene match. Germline V gives CDR1 MNHNS, CDR2 SASEGT. The CDR3 is 16 amino acids. CDR3 sequence: CASSPVRQGSNEKLFF. The CDR3 DNA reads TGTGCCAGCAGTCCCGTCCGACAGGGCAGTAATGAAAAACTGTTTTTT.

The chain links TRBV28 to TRBJ2-5; TRBD1 is a possible D gene (6 bases). Germline V CDR1 and CDR2: MDHEN, SYDVKM. The CDR3 loop spans 16 amino acids. V shed 3 bases and J shed 2 bases, with 16 bases lying between them. The CDR3 region is CASSFPRQELQETQYF. The CDR3 DNA reads TGTGCCAGCAGTTTTCCTCGACAGGAACTACAAGAGACCCAGTACTTC. Using reference TRBV28 and TRBJ2-5 for the parts outside the CDR3, the full variable domain is DVKVTQSSRYLVKRTGEKVFLECVQDMDHENMFWYRQDPGLGLRLIYFSYDVKMKEKGDIPEGYSVSREKKERFSLILESASTNQTSMYLCASSFPRQELQETQYFGPGTRLLVL.

The V call is TRBV5-1, the J call TRBJ2-2; possibly TRBD1 for D (6 bases). The CDR3 spans 14 residues. Trimming shortened V by 5 bases and J by 2 bases, and 10 bases separated the two germline ends. Germline V CDR1 and CDR2: SGHRS, YFSETQ. CDR3 coding DNA: TGCGCCAGCAGTACACAGGGAAACACCGGGGAGCTGTTTTTT. Translating it yields CASSTQGNTGELFF.

The chain recombines TRBV3-1 with TRBJ2-4; D tentatively fits TRBD1 or TRBD2 (6 bases each). The germline V gene has CDR1 LGHDT and CDR2 YNNKEL (reference sequence). Trimming shortened V by 0 bases and J by 7 bases, and 13 bases separated the two germline ends. CDR3 length: 15 residues. The CDR3 protein is CASSQDQLGGNIQYF. DNA of the CDR3: TGTGCCAGCAGCCAAGATCAGCTAGGGGGGAACATTCAGTACTTC.

This clonotype was seen only a few times. The rearrangement uses TRBV5-1 and TRBJ2-7; possible D gene TRBD1, 5 bases. This CDR3 spans 15 amino acids. Germline CDR1 and CDR2: SGHRS and YFSETQ. Between the trimmed V and J ends, which lost 0 bases and 1 base, there was a span of 11 bases. As DNA, the CDR3 is TGCGCCAGCAGCTTGGAACCACAGGTATCCTACGAGCAGTACTTC. Encoded protein: CASSLEPQVSYEQYF. Drawing the rest from reference TRBV5-1 and TRBJ2-7, the complete variable domain is KAGVTQTPRYLIKTRGQQVTLSCSPISGHRSVSWYQQTPGQGLQFLFEYFSETQRNKGNFPGRFSGRQFSNSRSEMNVSTLELGDSALYLCASSLEPQVSYEQYFGPGTRLTVT.

The table lists this clonotype with a few counts. The CDR3 bases are TGTGCCAGCAGCCAAGGGGCTAGCACCGGGGAGCTGTTTTTT. Protein product: CASSQGASTGELFF. V and J are TRBV3-1 and TRBJ2-2; D unresolved. Germline V gene data show CDR1 as LGHDT and CDR2 as YNNKEL (reference sequence). This CDR3 is 14 amino acids long. V lost 1 base and J 4 bases, leaving 7 bases between the germline ends.

CDR3 amino acids: CASILAGALGTEAFF. The DNA of the CDR3 is TGTGCCAGCATCTTGGCCGGGGCACTCGGAACTGAAGCTTTCTTT. The chain has TRBV3-1 and TRBJ1-1; D might be TRBD1 (5 bases). Trimming shortened V by 7 bases and J by 5 bases, and 20 bases separated the two germline ends. This CDR3 is 15 amino acids long. CDR1 and CDR2 from the germline V gene are LGHDT and YNNKEL (reference sequence).

The table lists this clonotype with a few counts. This chain uses TRBV27 with TRBJ1-4; D is ambiguous. V lost 5 bases, J lost 2 bases, and 9 bases lay in between. This CDR3 is 14 amino acids long. Germline loops: CDR1 MNHEY, CDR2 SMNVEV (reference sequence). CDR3 residues: CASSRVGTNEKLFF. In DNA form, the CDR3 reads TGTGCCAGCAGTCGTGTGGGGACTAATGAAAAACTGTTTTTT. The variable domain in full, with the rest retrieved from reference TRBV27 and TRBJ1-4, is EAQVTQNPRYLITVTGKKLTVTCSQNMNHEYMSWYRQDPGLGLRQIYYSMNVEVTDKGDVPEGYKVSRKEKRNFPLILESPSPNQTSLYFCASSRVGTNEKLFFGSGTQLSVL.

The chain couples TRBV12-3 or TRBV12-4 to TRBJ1-4; unclear D gene. Trimming cost V 6 bases and J 7 bases, with 15 bases left between them. The CDR3 extends over 14 amino acids. The CDR3 sequence is CASSHDTAGEKLFF. As DNA, the CDR3 is TGTGCCAGCAGCCACGATACCGCCGGTGAAAAACTGTTTTTT.

This clonotype has ten or more counts. The rearrangement joins TRBV11-2 to TRBJ2-5, with 8 positions matching TRBD2. The CDR3 extends over 16 amino acids. Germline CDR1 reads SGHAT; CDR2 reads FQNNGV. V lost 0 bases, J lost 6 bases, and 9 bases stayed unmatched. The CDR3 is CASSLDPGGAVQTQYF. CDR3 bases: TGTGCCAGCAGCTTAGATCCCGGGGGGGCCGTGCAGACCCAGTACTTC.